This T cell receptor beta chain was obtained from a study of a mutant IDH1 vaccine in newly diagnosed glioma. Clones were read by immunoSEQ multiplex PCR, and TCRdb kept only the in-frame ones, dropping some. The data show more than 50,000 clones, with roughly 85% seen just once and roughly 2.6% held by the top ten. The CDR3 runs to 16 residues. Trimming left V 3 bases short and J 0 bases short, with 9 bases between. Germline V gene data show CDR1 as MNHEY and CDR2 as SMNVEV (reference sequence). Time point meaning: baseline, week 1 (first vaccination visit). Treatment of the sample: pre-vaccination baseline after standard-of-care therapy.

The rearrangement links TRBV27 to TRBJ1-6; D is possibly TRBD1 (5 bases). Sample: PBMCs, taken from a glioma patient treated with radiotherapy, temozolomide or both. The clonotype comes from a man aged 30 to 45 with glioma. In DNA form, the CDR3 reads TGTGCCAGCAGTTTGGGGACGAGCTCCTATAATTCACCCCTCCACTTT. This codes for CASSLGTSSYNSPLHF.